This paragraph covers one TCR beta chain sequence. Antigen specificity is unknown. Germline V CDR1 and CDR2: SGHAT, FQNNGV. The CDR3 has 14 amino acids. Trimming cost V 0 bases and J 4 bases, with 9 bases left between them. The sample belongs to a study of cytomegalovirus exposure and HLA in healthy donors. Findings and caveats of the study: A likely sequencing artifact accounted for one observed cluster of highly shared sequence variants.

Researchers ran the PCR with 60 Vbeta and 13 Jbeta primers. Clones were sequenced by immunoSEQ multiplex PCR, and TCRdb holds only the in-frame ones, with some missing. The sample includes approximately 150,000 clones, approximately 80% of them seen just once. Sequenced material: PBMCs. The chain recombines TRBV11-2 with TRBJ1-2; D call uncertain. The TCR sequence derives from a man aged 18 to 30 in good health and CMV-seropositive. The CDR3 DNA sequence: TGTGCCAGCAGCTTAGAGGGCGGGGTCTATGGCTACACCTTC. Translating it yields CASSLEGGVYGYTF.